The 4 T cell receptor beta chains reported below all come from one sample, sequenced in a study of blood T cell repertoires in COVID-19. Produced via immunoSEQ multiplex PCR; TCRdb's table is partial and in-frame only. In the table there are 200,000 to 250,000 clones, 70% to 90% of which are singletons. Source material: peripheral blood. The source of these receptors is an older woman with COVID-19, enrolled during active disease.

DNA for the CDR3: TGTGCCAGCACGACAGGTTGGGACGAGCAGTACTTC. Its translation is CASTTGWDEQYF. The chain carries TRBV18 and TRBJ2-7; a possible D gene is TRBD1 (6 bases). Trimming removed 8 bases from V and 5 bases from J, with 13 bases in between. The CDR3 runs to 12 residues. Germline V gene data show CDR1 as KGHSH and CDR2 as LQKENI.

This clone was counted a single time. The chain is built from TRBV2 and TRBJ2-2; D gene uncertain. Germline lookup yields CDR1 SNHLY and CDR2 FYNNEI. Trimming took 4 bases from V and 6 from J, leaving 9 bases between them. This CDR3 is 13 amino acids long. The CDR3 sequence is CASSGSTAGELFF. CDR3 nucleotides: TGTGCCAGCAGTGGCTCCACGGCCGGGGAGCTGTTTTTT.

This chain links TRBV9 with TRBJ2-6, with unresolved D. The germline CDR1 and CDR2 sequences are SGDLS and YYNGEE. The ends were cut back, 3 bases at V and 0 bases at J, with 4 bases in the middle. The length of the CDR3 is 14 residues. The CDR3 region is CASSAFSGANVLTF. The CDR3 nucleotides read TGTGCCAGCAGCGCCTTCTCTGGGGCCAACGTCCTGACTTTC.

The chain employs TRBV7-3 and TRBJ1-2; 7 positions match TRBD1. Germline trimming cut 4 bases from V and 7 bases from J; bases unmatched to any gene: 6. Germline V gene lookup returns CDR1 SGHTA and CDR2 FQGTGA. The CDR3 is 13 residues long. The CDR3 is CASSSKGASGYTF. CDR3 nucleotides: TGTGCCAGCAGCTCAAAGGGGGCGAGTGGCTACACCTTC.